This T cell receptor (beta chain) was documented in a study of OX40 agonist ivuxolimab in advanced cancers. The CDR3 spans 15 residues. The J segment lost 5 bases and the V segment lost 2 bases, leaving 7 bases of the junction unmatched. Germline V lookup: CDR1 SGHRS, CDR2 YFSETQ. This table comes from immunoSEQ multiplex PCR, and its TCRdb copy is limited to in-frame clones, with some not included. The sample lists 75,000 to 80,000 clones; more than 65% were seen once. This clone was detected once. The sequencing here drew on CD4+ or CD8+ T cells sorted from blood, taken in a trial of the OX40 agonist ivuxolimab. The TCR was taken from an adult with an advanced solid tumor such as melanoma, head and neck, liver or kidney cancer. This chain links TRBV5-1 with TRBJ2-5; 9 positions match TRBD2. For the CDR3, the DNA is TGCGCCAGCAGCTTCCAAGCGGGGGGCGGGGAGACCCAGTACTTC. Translated: CASSFQAGGGETQYF.